The sequence of this TCR beta chain was determined in a study of T-cell reconstitution after alpha-beta-depleted transplantation in children. Study conclusions and caveats: It was reported that alpha-beta T cells came from several hundred expanded graft clones (about two months after transplant).

The CDR3 extends over 12 amino acids. Germline V gene data show CDR1 as SGHNT and CDR2 as YYREEE (reference sequence). V was pared by 4 bases and J by 3 bases, with 7 bases between. This clonotype was observed many times. The antigen is not known. Construction of the TCRbeta library involved unique molecular identifiers. One entry per CDR3 protein, called by TCRdb with MiXCR from the PCR reads. This sample has roughly 500,000 distinct CDR3 sequences, with roughly 10% found just once. This clonotype was obtained from a child aged 2 to 10 with inherited bone marrow failure, due to receive a stem cell transplant. The input for sequencing was PBMCs, taken before TCRalphabeta/CD19-depleted stem cell transplant. The gene calls are TRBV5-4 and TRBJ1-1; D unresolved. CDR3 DNA sequence: TGTGCCAGCAGCGCGGTGGACACTGAAGCTTTCTTT. This encodes CASSAVDTEAFF.